Shown below are 8 T cell receptor beta chains from a single sample sequenced in a study of graft-versus-host responses after intestinal transplantation (dated by TCRdb to about 2021). The meaning of the sample's time point label: cells obtained before transplantation from donor or recipient. These TCRs are of unknown antigen specificity. To prepare the library, the immunoSEQ multiplex PCR assay was applied. TCRdb retrieved this table from immuneACCESS and kept in-frame rearrangements only. Not all clones are present; in checked studies, unresolved V genes account for under half, and no reason is known for the remainder. The sample has tens of thousands of clones on record, about 89% of them singletons. The ten top clones hold approximately 0.6% of the sample. The material was unstimulated CD4+ T cells sorted from spleen or lymph node cells, obtained before transplant. The receptors were gathered from a human donor who was the organ donor for an intestinal transplant.

The genes are TRBV4-2 and TRBJ2-5, with 9 bases that match TRBD2. Germline V CDR1 and CDR2: LGHNA, YNFKEQ. Trimming took 0 bases from V and 5 from J; bases not matched to a gene: 7. This CDR3 spans 16 amino acids. The CDR3 nucleotides are TGTGCCAGCAGCCAAGAATCGGTAGCGGGGGCGGAGACCCAGTACTTC. It translates to CASSQESVAGAETQYF.

J is TRBJ1-6 and V is TRBV30; TRBD1 is a possible D gene (6 bases). The CDR3 sequence is 15 residues long. Germline values: CDR1 GTSNPN, CDR2 SVGIG (reference sequence). The V end was cut by 8 bases, the J end by 0 bases, with 14 bases between. CDR3 coding DNA: TGTGCCGGATACGGACAGAGCTCCTATAATTCACCCCTCCACTTT. As protein: CAGYGQSSYNSPLHF.

This clone was seen more than once but under ten times. The rearrangement links TRBV5-1 to TRBJ2-1; 9 nucleotides agree with TRBD2. From germline, CDR1 is SGHRS and CDR2 YFSETQ. This CDR3 has 15 residues. With 2 bases clipped from V and 3 bases from J, the junction kept 3 bases outside the gene matches. CDR3 sequence: CASSFSGSGYNEQFF. DNA of the CDR3: TGCGCCAGCAGCTTTAGCGGGAGTGGCTACAATGAGCAGTTCTTC.

CDR3 loop: CASSLDRLAGTEQYF. The DNA for the CDR3 is TGTGCCAGCAGTTTGGATAGACTAGCGGGAACCGAGCAGTACTTC. The chain uses TRBV28 and TRBJ2-7; TRBD2 aligns across 11 bases. J was trimmed by 6 bases and V by 3 bases; bases with no gene match: 7. The V gene's germline CDR1 is MDHEN and CDR2 SYDVKM. This CDR3 spans 15 amino acids.

The chain uses TRBV28 and TRBJ1-6; D is uncertain. This CDR3 is 15 amino acids long. V was pared by 8 bases and J by 0 bases, with 11 bases between. Germline CDR1 and CDR2: MDHEN and SYDVKM. The CDR3: CASGPESSYNSPLHF. CDR3 DNA: TGTGCCAGCGGGCCCGAGAGCTCCTATAATTCACCCCTCCACTTT.

V gene TRBV4-2 combines with J gene TRBJ2-3; 7 positions match TRBD1. The CDR3 spans 17 residues. Germline assignment: CDR1 LGHNA and CDR2 YNFKEQ. V trimming: 6 bases; J trimming: 0 bases; junction bases outside the gene matches: 12. The CDR3 nucleotides read TGTGCCAGCAGTCGAAGGGGGCGTATGGTTAGCACAGATACGCAGTATTTT. Protein sequence: CASSRRGRMVSTDTQYF.

CDR3: CASVGGPGTGKNEQFF. The CDR3 DNA follows: TGTGCCAGCGTGGGGGGACCCGGGACAGGGAAGAATGAGCAGTTCTTC. The rearrangement links TRBV5-4 to TRBJ2-1, with 9 bases that match TRBD1. In germline, CDR1 is SGHNT, CDR2 YYREEE (reference sequence). The CDR3 extends over 16 amino acids. Trimming at V came to 7 bases and at J to 7 bases, leaving 15 bases not matched to a gene.

This chain joins TRBV10-3 and TRBJ2-3, with D hard to call. Germline V gives CDR1 ENHRY, CDR2 SYGVKD. Trimming shortened V by 8 bases and J by 2 bases, and 5 bases separated the two germline ends. The CDR3 loop spans 11 amino acids. The CDR3 DNA reads TGTGCCATCCAAGCCACAGATACGCAGTATTTT. Encoded protein: CAIQATDTQYF.